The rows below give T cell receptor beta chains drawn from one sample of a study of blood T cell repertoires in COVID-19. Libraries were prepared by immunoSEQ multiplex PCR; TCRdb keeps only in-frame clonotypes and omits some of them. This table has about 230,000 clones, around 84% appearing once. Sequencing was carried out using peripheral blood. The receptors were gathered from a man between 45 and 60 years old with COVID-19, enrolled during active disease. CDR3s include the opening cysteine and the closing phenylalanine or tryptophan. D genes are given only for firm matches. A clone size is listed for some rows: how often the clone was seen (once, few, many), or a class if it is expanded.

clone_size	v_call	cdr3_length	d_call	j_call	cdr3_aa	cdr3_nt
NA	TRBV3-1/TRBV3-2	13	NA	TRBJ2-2	CASSSTDTGELFF	TGTGCCAGCAGCTCTACAGACACCGGGGAGCTGTTTTTT
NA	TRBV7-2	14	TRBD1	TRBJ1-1	CASTPGTANTEAFF	TGTGCCAGCACCCCCGGGACAGCGAACACTGAAGCTTTCTTT
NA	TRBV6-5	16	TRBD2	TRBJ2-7	CASSYSASGGFYEQYF	TGTGCCAGCAGTTACTCTGCCAGCGGGGGATTTTACGAGCAGTACTTC
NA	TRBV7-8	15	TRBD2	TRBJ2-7	CASSSPREGNYEQYF	TGTGCCAGCAGCTCCCCACGGGAGGGAAACTACGAGCAGTACTTC
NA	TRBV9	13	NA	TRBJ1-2	CASSAGGDGGYTF	TGTGCCAGCAGCGCGGGGGGTGACGGTGGCTACACCTTC
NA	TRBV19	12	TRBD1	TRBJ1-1	CASSRGGREAFF	TGTGCCAGTAGTAGAGGGGGCCGTGAAGCTTTCTTT
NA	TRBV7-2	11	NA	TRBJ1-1	CASSPLTEAFF	TGTGCCAGCAGCCCCCTCACTGAAGCTTTCTTT
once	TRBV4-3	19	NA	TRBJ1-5	CASSQDLGRGTGSNQPQHF	TGCGCCAGCAGCCAAGACTTAGGCAGGGGCACCGGGAGCAATCAGCCCCAGCATTTT
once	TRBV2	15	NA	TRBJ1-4	CASSPYVATNEKLFF	TGTGCCAGCAGTCCTTACGTAGCAACTAATGAAAAACTGTTTTTT
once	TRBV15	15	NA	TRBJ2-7	CATSTVRDLLHEQYF	TGTGCCACCAGCACGGTCCGGGATCTCCTACACGAGCAGTACTTC